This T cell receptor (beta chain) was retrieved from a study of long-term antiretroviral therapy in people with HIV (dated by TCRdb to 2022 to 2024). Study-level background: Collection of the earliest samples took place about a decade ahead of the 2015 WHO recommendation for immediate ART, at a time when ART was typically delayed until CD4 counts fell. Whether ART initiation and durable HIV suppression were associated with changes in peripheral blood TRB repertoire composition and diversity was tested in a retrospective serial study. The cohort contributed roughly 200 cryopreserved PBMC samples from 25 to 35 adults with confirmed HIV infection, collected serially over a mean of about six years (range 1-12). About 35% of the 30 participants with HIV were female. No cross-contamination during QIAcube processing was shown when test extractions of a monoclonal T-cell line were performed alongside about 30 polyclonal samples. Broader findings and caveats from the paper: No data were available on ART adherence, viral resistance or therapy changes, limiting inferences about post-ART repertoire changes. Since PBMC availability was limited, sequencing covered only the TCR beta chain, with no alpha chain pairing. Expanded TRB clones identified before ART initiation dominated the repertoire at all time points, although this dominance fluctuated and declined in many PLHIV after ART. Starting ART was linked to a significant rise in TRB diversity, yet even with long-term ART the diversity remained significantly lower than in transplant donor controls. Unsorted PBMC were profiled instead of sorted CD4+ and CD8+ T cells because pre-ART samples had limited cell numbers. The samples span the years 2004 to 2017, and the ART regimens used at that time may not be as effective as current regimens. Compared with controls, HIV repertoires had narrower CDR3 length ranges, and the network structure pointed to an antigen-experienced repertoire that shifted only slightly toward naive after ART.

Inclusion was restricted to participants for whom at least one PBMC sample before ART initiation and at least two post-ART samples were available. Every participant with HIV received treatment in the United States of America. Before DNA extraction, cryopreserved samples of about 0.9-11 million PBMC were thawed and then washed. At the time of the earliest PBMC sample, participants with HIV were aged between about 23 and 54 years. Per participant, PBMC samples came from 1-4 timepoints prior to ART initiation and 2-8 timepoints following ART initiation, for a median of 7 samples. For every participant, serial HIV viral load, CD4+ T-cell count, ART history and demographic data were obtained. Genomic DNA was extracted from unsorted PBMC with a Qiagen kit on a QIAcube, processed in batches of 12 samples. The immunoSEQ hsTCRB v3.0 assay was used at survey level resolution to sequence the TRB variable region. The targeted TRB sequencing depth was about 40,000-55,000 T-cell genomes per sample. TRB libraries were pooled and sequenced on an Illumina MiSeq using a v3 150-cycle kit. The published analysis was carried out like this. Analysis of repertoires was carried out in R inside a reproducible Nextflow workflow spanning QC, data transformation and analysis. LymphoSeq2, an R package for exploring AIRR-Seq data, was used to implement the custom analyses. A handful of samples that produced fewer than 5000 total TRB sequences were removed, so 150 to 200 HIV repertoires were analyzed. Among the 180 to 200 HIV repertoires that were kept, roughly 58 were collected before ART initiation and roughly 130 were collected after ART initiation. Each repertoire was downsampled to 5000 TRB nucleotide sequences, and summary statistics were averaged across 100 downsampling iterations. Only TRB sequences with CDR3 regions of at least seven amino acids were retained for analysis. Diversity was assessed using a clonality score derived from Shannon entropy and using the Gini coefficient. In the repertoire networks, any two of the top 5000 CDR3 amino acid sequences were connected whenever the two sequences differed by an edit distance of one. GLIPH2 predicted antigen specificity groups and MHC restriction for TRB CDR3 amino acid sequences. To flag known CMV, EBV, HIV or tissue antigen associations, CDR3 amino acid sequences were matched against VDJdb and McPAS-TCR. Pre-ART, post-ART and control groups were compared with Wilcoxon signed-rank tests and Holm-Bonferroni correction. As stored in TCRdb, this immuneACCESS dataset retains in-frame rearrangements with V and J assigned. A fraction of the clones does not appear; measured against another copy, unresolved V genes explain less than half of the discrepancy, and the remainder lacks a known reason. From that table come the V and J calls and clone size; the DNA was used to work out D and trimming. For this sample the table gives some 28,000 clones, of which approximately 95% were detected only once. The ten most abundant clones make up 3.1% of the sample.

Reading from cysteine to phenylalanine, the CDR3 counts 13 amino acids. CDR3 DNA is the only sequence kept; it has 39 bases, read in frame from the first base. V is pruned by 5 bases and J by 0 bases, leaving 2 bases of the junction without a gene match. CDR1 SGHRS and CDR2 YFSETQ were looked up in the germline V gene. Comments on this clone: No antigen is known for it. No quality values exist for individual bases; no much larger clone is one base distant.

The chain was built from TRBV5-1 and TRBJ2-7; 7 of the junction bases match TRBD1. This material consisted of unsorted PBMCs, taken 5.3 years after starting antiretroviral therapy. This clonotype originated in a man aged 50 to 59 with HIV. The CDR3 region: CASRTGSSYEQYF. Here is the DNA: TGCGCCAGCAGGACAGGGAGCTCCTACGAGCAGTACTTC.